The 10 T cell receptor beta chains given below trace back to one sample, sequenced in a study of T-cell memory formation after mild COVID-19. TCRdb processed the 5' RACE reads anew with MiXCR; each CDR3 protein has one entry. The repertoire holds 190,000 or so distinct CDR3 sequences, with around 27% as singletons. Sequenced sample: PBMCs or a T cell subset sorted from them (not recorded which). The receptors derive from an adult woman who had mild COVID-19 (a few samples of this study predate the infection). Cell type and time point are not known.

This clonotype was seen only once. The chain combines TRBV20-1 with TRBJ1-5, with D possibly being TRBD1 (5 bases). The germline gives CDR1 DFQATT, CDR2 SNEGSKA (reference sequence). This CDR3 has 15 residues. V was trimmed by 0 bases and J by 3 bases, leaving 12 bases between them. This chain's CDR3 is CSARDRGSINQPQHF. DNA of the CDR3: TGCAGTGCTAGAGATAGGGGATCTATCAATCAGCCCCAGCATTTT.

This clonotype was seen ten or more times. J is TRBJ2-7 and V is TRBV7-8; TRBD1 aligns across 7 bases. Per germline, CDR1 SGHVS and CDR2 FQNEAQ. Trimming at V came to 1 base and at J to 1 base, leaving 10 bases not matched to a gene. There are 17 residues in the CDR3. CDR3 loop: CASSLGDRTILSYEQYF. Written as DNA, the CDR3 is TGTGCCAGCAGCTTAGGGGACAGAACAATCCTTTCCTACGAGCAGTACTTC. The full variable domain, with the rest looked up from reference TRBV7-8 and TRBJ2-7, is GAGVSQSPRYKVAKRGQDVALRCDPISGHVSLFWYQQALGQGPEFLTYFQNEAQLDKSGLPSDRFFAERPEGSVSTLKIQRTQQEDSAVYLCASSLGDRTILSYEQYFGPGTRLTVT.

The rearrangement links TRBV7-8 to TRBJ2-3; 7 bases align to TRBD2. CDR1 and CDR2 from the germline V gene are SGHVS and FQNEAQ. This CDR3 region has 17 residues. The trim removed 3 bases at V and 0 bases at J, leaving 9 bases unmatched. Written as DNA, the CDR3 is TGTGCCAGCAGCTTCCGACCGACTAGCCCTAGCACAGATACGCAGTATTTT. Its translation: CASSFRPTSPSTDTQYF.

The table lists this clonotype with a few counts. The genes are TRBV7-8 and TRBJ1-2; perhaps TRBD1 as D (6 bases). Germline-derived CDR1 and CDR2 are SGHVS and FQNEAQ. The V end was cut by 4 bases, the J end by 4 bases, with 13 bases between. There are 14 residues in the CDR3. DNA of the CDR3: TGTGCCAGCAGCTACACAGGGTCGGGCTATGGCTACACCTTC. Its translation: CASSYTGSGYGYTF.

This clonotype has more than one count but fewer than ten. This chain connects TRBV19 to TRBJ2-2; 7 bases fit TRBD1. The CDR3 is 16 amino acids. V shed 5 bases, J shed 4 bases, and the junction held 10 bases outside the gene matches. Germline values: CDR1 LNHDA, CDR2 SQIVND (reference sequence). As DNA, the CDR3 is TGTGCCAGTAGTCTTAGAATTGGGACAGCCACCGGGGAGCTGTTTTTT. Amino acid sequence: CASSLRIGTATGELFF. Using reference TRBV19 and TRBJ2-2 for the parts outside the CDR3, the full variable domain is DGGITQSPKYLFRKEGQNVTLSCEQNLNHDAMYWYRQDPGQGLRLIYYSQIVNDFQKGDIAEGYSVSREKKESFPLTVTSAQKNPTAFYLCASSLRIGTATGELFFGEGSRLTVL.

This clonotype was seen a few times. The chain recombines TRBV20-1 with TRBJ2-3; 9 bases map to TRBD2. The CDR3 length is 17 residues. Germline V gives CDR1 DFQATT, CDR2 SNEGSKA (reference sequence). V lost 1 base, J lost 5 bases, and 13 bases stayed unmatched. The CDR3 sequence is CSARGLAGGGAGDTQYF. The DNA for the CDR3 is TGCAGTGCTAGAGGACTAGCCGGCGGGGGGGCTGGAGATACGCAGTATTTT.

The CDR3 DNA follows: TGTGCCAGCAGCTTACAATCGGGGACTGGGGAGACCCAGTACTTC. Encoded protein: CASSLQSGTGETQYF. The chain joins TRBV7-3 to TRBJ2-5, with D maybe TRBD2 (6 bases). Trimming pared 2 bases from V and 5 bases from J, leaving 15 bases between. From germline, CDR1 is SGHTA and CDR2 FQGTGA. This CDR3 is built from 15 residues.

The gene calls are TRBV2 and TRBJ1-4; D is perhaps TRBD1 (6 bases). Germline V gives CDR1 SNHLY, CDR2 FYNNEI. V dropped 6 bases and J dropped 4 bases, with 12 bases sitting between them. The CDR3 totals 14 residues. The CDR3 coding sequence is TGTGCCAGCAGGGTCGGACAGAATAATGAAAAACTGTTTTTT. Protein product: CASRVGQNNEKLFF. The whole variable domain, filled in from reference TRBV2 and TRBJ1-4, reads EPEVTQTPSHQVTQMGQEVILRCVPISNHLYFYWYRQILGQKVEFLVSFYNNEISEKSEIFDDQFSVERPDGSNFTLKIRSTKLEDSAMYFCASRVGQNNEKLFFGSGTQLSVL.

The chain combines TRBV18 with TRBJ1-5; D unresolved. The CDR3 has 15 amino acids. From germline, CDR1 is KGHSH and CDR2 LQKENI. The V end lost 3 bases, the J end lost 6 bases, and 15 bases lay between the germline ends. CDR3 protein: CASSPSPRFGQPQHF. For the CDR3, the DNA is TGTGCCAGCTCACCCAGCCCCAGGTTTGGTCAGCCCCAGCATTTT.

This clonotype has only a few counts. The chain combines TRBV18 with TRBJ1-3; 7 positions match TRBD1. Germline values: CDR1 KGHSH, CDR2 LQKENI. The CDR3 contains 15 residues. The V segment lost 5 bases and the J segment 8 bases; nucleotides outside the gene matches: 12. The CDR3 region has the DNA TGTGCCAGCTCATCGGGACAGCGTGGAGTTCACACCATATATTTT. It translates to CASSSGQRGVHTIYF.